This T cell receptor (beta chain) was recovered during a study of blood T cell repertoires in COVID-19. On the study more broadly: Samples taken during acute and convalescent COVID-19 were collected in the United States, Italy and Spain. PBMCs, B-cell-depleted T cells, or T cells were the source of the cDNA or gDNA that made up the material.

This CDR3 comprises 15 residues. Germline V gene sequence: CDR1 SGHNT, CDR2 YYREEE (reference sequence). The J segment lost 6 bases and the V segment lost 5 bases, leaving 6 bases of the junction unmatched. Authors' processing steps: Nucleated cell counts were estimated from reference gene primer amplification. Generated by immunoSEQ multiplex PCR, the TCRdb table keeps only in-frame clones and is missing some. D and trimming were read from the DNA, whereas the V and J calls and clone size are those reported in that table. This sample has 120,000 to 150,000 clones, with approximately 89% found just once.

This clonotype was obtained from a human donor in a cohort sampled during active COVID-19. The V and J genes are TRBV5-4 and TRBJ2-1; 12 nucleotides line up with TRBD1. Sample: peripheral blood. The CDR3 reads CASRSPGQGANEQFF. Written as DNA, the CDR3 is TGTGCCAGCAGGTCACCGGGACAGGGGGCCAATGAGCAGTTCTTC.